This entry lists 22 T cell receptor beta chains sequenced from one sample in a study of control samples from healthy donors and cancer patients. Assay: immunoSEQ multiplex PCR; the TCRdb copy retains only in-frame clones and omits some. The sample lists around 79,000 clones, approximately 94% seen once, with roughly 1.3% in the top ten. Material for sequencing was PBMCs. The receptors come from a woman between 40 and 50 years old with lung cancer.

This rearrangement joins TRBV12-5 to TRBJ2-6; no clear D gene. Deletions cut 5 bases from V and 2 bases from J, with 19 bases between. This CDR3 is built from 18 residues. CDR1 is LGHNT, CDR2 FRNRAP, per germline. The CDR3 bases are TGTGCTAGTGGTACGTGGGCCCCCTCTGGGCCTGGGGCCAACGTCCTGACTTTC. Translated, it gives CASGTWAPSGPGANVLTF.

This chain connects TRBV6-5 to TRBJ1-1; D might be TRBD1 (6 bases). The CDR3 runs 14 residues. The V and J ends lost 2 bases and 0 bases respectively, with 7 bases between them. Germline V gives CDR1 MNHEY, CDR2 SVGAGI. The CDR3 DNA reads TGTGCCAGCAGTTACGGACAGTTGAACACTGAAGCTTTCTTT. Translating gives CASSYGQLNTEAFF.

This chain links TRBV6-5 with TRBJ1-4, with a tentative D call TRBD1 (6 bases). CDR3 length: 13 amino acids. The V gene's germline CDR1 is MNHEY and CDR2 SVGAGI. V lost 0 bases to trimming and J lost 11 bases, with 10 bases between them. The CDR3 protein is CASSYSGGGKLFF. The CDR3 DNA is TGTGCCAGCAGTTACTCGGGGGGGGGCAAACTGTTTTTT.

In DNA, the CDR3 is TGTGCCAGCAGCCCGCGTGTAGGGGGTGAGGCTGAAGCTTTCTTT. Protein: CASSPRVGGEAEAFF. The chain employs TRBV7-6 and TRBJ1-1; maybe TRBD1 (6 bases). The CDR3 is 15 residues long. The V and J ends lost 5 bases and 6 bases respectively, with 19 bases between them. CDR1 SGHVS and CDR2 FNYEAQ come from the germline V gene.

The chain recombines TRBV7-8 with TRBJ1-1, with a possible D match to TRBD1 (5 bases). The CDR3 has 14 amino acids. V lost 5 bases to trimming and J lost 6 bases, with 16 bases between them. Germline assignment: CDR1 SGHVS and CDR2 FQNEAQ. The CDR3: CASSVTGTTSEAFF. For the CDR3, the DNA is TGTGCCAGCAGCGTTACAGGTACCACCTCTGAAGCTTTCTTT.

The chain recombines TRBV29-1 with TRBJ1-1, with 9 bases matching TRBD1. This CDR3 spans 12 amino acids. V was clipped by 6 bases and J by 4 bases; unmatched bases: 3. CDR1 and CDR2 from the germline V gene are SQVTM and ANQGSEA. Here the CDR3 reads CSVDRGVTEAFF. The CDR3 nucleotides read TGCAGCGTCGACAGGGGGGTCACTGAAGCTTTCTTT.

The chain employs TRBV18 and TRBJ2-3; 9 bases align to TRBD2. V lost 6 bases to trimming and J lost 5 bases; unmatched junction nucleotides: 15. The CDR3 is 17 residues long. Per the germline V gene, CDR1 is KGHSH and CDR2 is LQKENI. The CDR3 reads CASSGQRLAGQRDTQYF. CDR3 DNA: TGTGCCAGCTCGGGCCAGCGGCTAGCGGGGCAGAGAGATACGCAGTATTTT.

This sequence joins TRBV18 and TRBJ1-1; a possible D gene is TRBD1 (6 bases). Germline CDR1 and CDR2: KGHSH and LQKENI. The CDR3 runs 17 residues. Trimming left V 3 bases short and J 0 bases short, with 17 bases between. As DNA, the CDR3 is TGTGCCAGCTCACCTCAAGCCACCCGGGACATGAACACTGAAGCTTTCTTT. As protein: CASSPQATRDMNTEAFF.

The V gene is TRBV7-8, the J gene TRBJ2-7; D not certain. Germline CDR1 SGHVS, CDR2 FQNEAQ. Trimming cost V 2 bases and J 0 bases, with 5 bases left between them. CDR3 size: 13 residues. The CDR3 nucleotides read TGTGCCAGCAGCTTACGGGCCTCCTACGAGCAGTACTTC. It translates to CASSLRASYEQYF.

V usage is TRBV27 and J usage is TRBJ2-7; 8 bases are shared with TRBD1. The CDR3 is 13 amino acids. From germline, CDR1 is MNHEY and CDR2 SMNVEV (reference sequence). J lost 3 bases, V lost 8 bases, and 6 bases had no gene match. The CDR3 loop reads CASRRTGNYEQYF. CDR3 in DNA: TGTGCCAGCCGGAGGACAGGGAACTACGAGCAGTACTTC.

The J gene is TRBJ2-2, the V gene TRBV24-1; weak D call: TRBD2 (5 bases). V was trimmed by 12 bases and J by 2 bases, leaving 12 bases between them. The CDR3 is made up of 13 amino acids. Germline CDR1 KGHDR, CDR2 SFDVKD. CDR3 region: CAATADNTGELFF. The DNA of the CDR3 is TGTGCCGCCACAGCGGATAACACCGGGGAGCTGTTTTTT.

The J gene is TRBJ1-2, the V gene TRBV2; a weak D match, TRBD1 (6 bases). CDR1 is SNHLY and CDR2 is FYNNEI in the germline V gene. V was trimmed by 8 bases and J by 4 bases, leaving 11 bases between them. This CDR3 contains 12 residues. The CDR3 protein is CASREGGYGYTF. For the CDR3, the DNA is TGTGCCAGCCGGGAAGGGGGCTATGGCTACACCTTC.

The chain is built from TRBV4-1 and TRBJ2-5; 11 bases fit TRBD2. The V segment lost 0 bases and the J segment 9 bases; nucleotides outside the gene matches: 18. The CDR3 loop spans 19 amino acids. The germline V gene encodes CDR1 MGHRA and CDR2 YSYEKL. This CDR3 reads CASSQDTALSGGAGGPQYF. DNA for the CDR3: TGCGCCAGCAGCCAAGATACGGCCCTTAGCGGGGGGGCCGGTGGGCCCCAGTACTTC.

The chain joins TRBV4-1 to TRBJ1-1, with 8 positions matching TRBD1. Germline-derived CDR1 and CDR2 are MGHRA and YSYEKL. The CDR3 has 15 amino acids. J was trimmed by 2 bases and V by 1 base; bases with no gene match: 3. The CDR3 spells CASSQAQGDNTEAFF. As DNA, the CDR3 is TGCGCCAGCAGCCAAGCACAGGGGGACAACACTGAAGCTTTCTTT.

This chain connects TRBV5-1 to TRBJ2-1, with TRBD1 identical over 10 bases. The germline CDR1 and CDR2 sequences are SGHRS and YFSETQ. V was clipped by 4 bases and J by 1 base; unmatched bases: 8. CDR3 length: 17 residues. CDR3: CASSQGQGRQSYNEQFF. The CDR3 DNA reads TGCGCCAGCAGCCAGGGACAGGGGAGACAATCCTACAATGAGCAGTTCTTC.

This clone appeared once. The chain carries TRBV29-1 and TRBJ2-1, with 7 nucleotides matching TRBD2. Per the germline V gene, CDR1 is SQVTM and CDR2 is ANQGSEA. Unmatched junction bases numbered 10, after V lost 8 bases and J lost 0 bases. The CDR3 covers 15 residues. CDR3 region: CSQRTRESSYNEQFF. The DNA for the CDR3 is TGCAGCCAAAGGACGCGGGAGAGCTCCTACAATGAGCAGTTCTTC.

The V and J genes are TRBV19 and TRBJ2-5; tentatively, D is TRBD2 (5 bases). Trimming took off 6 bases at V and 5 bases at J, with 13 bases between the two ends. The CDR3 covers 13 residues. Looked up from germline, CDR1 is LNHDA and CDR2 is SQIVND (reference sequence). The CDR3 nucleotides are TGTGCCAGTAGATTACGTGGCGGGGAGACCCAGTACTTC. The encoded protein is CASRLRGGETQYF.

The rearrangement joins TRBV7-2 to TRBJ1-1, with D maybe TRBD1 (6 bases). The CDR3 length is 13 residues. Per germline, CDR1 SGHTA and CDR2 FQGNSA. Trimming removed 10 bases at V and 0 bases at J, with 12 bases between. The CDR3 protein is CATFTGMNTEAFF. As DNA, the CDR3 is TGTGCCACCTTTACAGGGATGAACACTGAAGCTTTCTTT.

The CDR3: CATRGQGKTEAFF. CDR3 nucleotides: TGTGCCACGAGGGGACAGGGGAAAACTGAAGCTTTCTTT. This chain connects TRBV19 to TRBJ1-1; 10 nucleotides align to TRBD1. There are 13 residues in the CDR3. J lost 5 bases, V lost 10 bases, and 7 bases had no gene match. CDR1 and CDR2 (germline): LNHDA, SQIVND (reference sequence).

This chain joins TRBV18 and TRBJ1-3, with D maybe TRBD1 (6 bases). CDR1 KGHSH and CDR2 LQKENI come from the germline V gene. This CDR3 is built from 15 residues. Trimming removed 4 bases at V and 0 bases at J, with 10 bases between. CDR3: CASSRLQGSGNTIYF. The CDR3 coding sequence is TGTGCCAGCTCACGACTACAGGGCTCTGGAAACACCATATATTTT.

V usage is TRBV27 and J usage is TRBJ1-5; unclear D gene. V lost 6 bases, J lost 0 bases, and 12 bases lay in between. CDR1 MNHEY and CDR2 SMNVEV come from the germline V gene (reference sequence). The CDR3 is 15 residues long. CDR3 sequence: CASSLRVGSNQPQHF. The CDR3 DNA is TGTGCCAGCAGCCTACGAGTGGGTAGCAATCAGCCCCAGCATTTT.

The chain carries TRBV30 and TRBJ1-2; D perhaps matches TRBD1 (6 bases). Germline values: CDR1 GTSNPN, CDR2 SVGIG (reference sequence). Between the trimmed V and J ends, which lost 4 bases and 1 base, there was a span of 16 bases. The length of the CDR3 is 15 residues. Here the CDR3 reads CAWNLDLGGNYGYTF. CDR3 DNA sequence: TGTGCCTGGAATCTAGATTTAGGGGGTAACTATGGCTACACCTTC.